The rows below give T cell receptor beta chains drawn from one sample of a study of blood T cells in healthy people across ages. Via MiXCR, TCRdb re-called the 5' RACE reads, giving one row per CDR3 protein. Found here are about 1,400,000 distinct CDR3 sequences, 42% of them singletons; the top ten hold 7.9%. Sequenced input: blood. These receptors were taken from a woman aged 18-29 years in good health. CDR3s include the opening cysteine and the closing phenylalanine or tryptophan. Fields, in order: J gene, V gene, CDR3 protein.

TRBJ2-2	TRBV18	CASSPLKEYTGELFF
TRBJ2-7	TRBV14	CASSQISGIPYEQYF
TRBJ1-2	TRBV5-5	CASSPRTTVGQGAYGYTF
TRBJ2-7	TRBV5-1	CARWPFPPYEQYF
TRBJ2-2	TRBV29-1	CSVVVWGAQNTGELFF
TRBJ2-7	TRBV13	CASSLNGMGLGEQYF
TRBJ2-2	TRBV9	CASSLRATSAVTGELFF
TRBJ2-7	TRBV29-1	CSVEDKTPGEQYF
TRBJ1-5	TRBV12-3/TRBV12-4	CASSPTTRGQYNQPQHF
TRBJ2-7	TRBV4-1	CASSQEPGQAYEQYF
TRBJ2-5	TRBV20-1	CSASGLAGSGGFEETQYF
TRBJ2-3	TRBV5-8	CASSLPSHTQYF
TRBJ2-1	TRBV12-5	CASGFSSGNEQFF
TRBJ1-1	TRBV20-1	CSASVPEAFF
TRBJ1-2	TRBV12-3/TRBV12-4	CASSVGGTAIMYTF
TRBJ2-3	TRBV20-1	CSALSGTTDTQYF
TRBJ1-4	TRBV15	CATSRLTGDNEKLFF
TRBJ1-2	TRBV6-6	CASSDSGLYGYTF
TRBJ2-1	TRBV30	CAWSTRGDEQFF
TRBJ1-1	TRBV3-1	CASSQDTATEAFF
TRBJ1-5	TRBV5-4	CASSSYRTEAIYSNQPQHF
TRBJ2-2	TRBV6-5	CASSRDRRNTGELFF
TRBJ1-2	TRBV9	CASSPSQGDYGYTF
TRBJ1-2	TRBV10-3	CAISGSGDYTF
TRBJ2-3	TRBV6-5	CASSYGGTSLGDTQYF
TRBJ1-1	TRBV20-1	CSGVPRGGYTEAFF
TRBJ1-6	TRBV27	CASSLALSYNSPLHF
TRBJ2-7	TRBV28	CASSPMGGSSEQYF
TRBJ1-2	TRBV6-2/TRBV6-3	CASSDPDNYGYTF
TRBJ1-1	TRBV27	CASSRTGQGFLLTEAFF
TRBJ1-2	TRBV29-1	CSVGTAVYYGYTF
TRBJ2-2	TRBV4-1	CASSSSSDTNTGELFF
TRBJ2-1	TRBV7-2	CASSLIFSEQFF
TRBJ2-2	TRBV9	CASSVRAGGQGNTGELFF
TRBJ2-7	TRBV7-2	CASSSRETYEQYF
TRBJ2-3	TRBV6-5	CASSYSTSGVGSDTQYF
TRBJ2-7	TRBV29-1	CSVVQGATEQYF
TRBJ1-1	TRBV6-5	CASSYRGTGLYTEAFF
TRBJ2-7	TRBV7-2	CASSLGAGGGYEQYF
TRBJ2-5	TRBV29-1	CSVEPFSSSGYQETQYF
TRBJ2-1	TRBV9	CASSARDRLNEQFF
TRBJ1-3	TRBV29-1	CSVWLTGSTGNTIYF
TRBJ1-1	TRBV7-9	CASSLLGAGANTEAFF
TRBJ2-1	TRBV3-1	CASSRLTSGAYNEQFF
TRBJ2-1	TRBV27	CASSLSRTLSSYNEQFF
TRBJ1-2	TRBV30	CAWSLTGDGYTF